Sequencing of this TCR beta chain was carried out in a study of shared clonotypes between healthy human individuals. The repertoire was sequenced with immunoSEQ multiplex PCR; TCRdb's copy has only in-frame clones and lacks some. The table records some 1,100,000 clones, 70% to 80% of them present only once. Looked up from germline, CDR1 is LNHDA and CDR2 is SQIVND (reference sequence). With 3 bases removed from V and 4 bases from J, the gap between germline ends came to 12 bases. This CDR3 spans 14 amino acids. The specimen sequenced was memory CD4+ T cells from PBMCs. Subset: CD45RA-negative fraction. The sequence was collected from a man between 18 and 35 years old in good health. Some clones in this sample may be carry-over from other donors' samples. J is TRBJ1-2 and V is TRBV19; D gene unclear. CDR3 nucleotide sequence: TGTGCCAGTAGTATCCCCCCAGAAGGCTATGGCTACACCTTC. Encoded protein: CASSIPPEGYGYTF.